Listed below are T cell receptor beta chains from one sample, sequenced in a study of metastatic and nonmetastatic thyroid tumors. Using MiXCR, TCRdb re-called clones from the PCR reads. The sample includes tens of thousands of clones, approximately 23% of them seen just once. Material: tumor tissue. The receptors were sampled from a female donor with papillary thyroid cancer or a benign thyroid nodule (not recorded which). Some clones in this sample may be carry-over from other donors' samples. Both conserved end residues are part of each CDR3. D genes are given only for firm matches. Not every row has a clone size; where given, it reads once, few, many or a size class.

v_call: TRBV9; d_call: NA; j_call: TRBJ1-6; clone_size: NA; cdr3_nt: TGTGCCAGCGGGAGGGGGGGCAATTCAACCATCCACTTT; cdr3_aa: CASGRGGNSTIHF
v_call: TRBV19; d_call: TRBD2; j_call: TRBJ2-7; clone_size: NA; cdr3_nt: TGTGCCAGTAGTTTGGGACTAGCGGTCTACGAGCAGTACTTC; cdr3_aa: CASSLGLAVYEQYF
v_call: TRBV6-1; d_call: NA; j_call: TRBJ1-6; clone_size: NA; cdr3_nt: TGTGCCAGCAGGGACATGATTTCGTCACCCCTCCACTTT; cdr3_aa: CASRDMISSPLHF
v_call: TRBV7-9; d_call: NA; j_call: TRBJ2-7; clone_size: NA; cdr3_nt: TGTGCCAGCAGCTTATCCGTCTACGAGCAGTACTTC; cdr3_aa: CASSLSVYEQYF
v_call: TRBV5-1; d_call: TRBD2; j_call: TRBJ2-2; clone_size: NA; cdr3_nt: TGCGCCAGCAGCTTGGAGGTAGCGGGAGGTTCGACCGGGGAGCTGTTTTTT; cdr3_aa: CASSLEVAGGSTGELFF
v_call: TRBV29-1; d_call: NA; j_call: TRBJ2-7; clone_size: many; cdr3_nt: TGCAGCGTTGAAGGGGACGGCTCCTACGAGCAGTACTTC; cdr3_aa: CSVEGDGSYEQYF
v_call: TRBV5-1; d_call: TRBD1; j_call: TRBJ2-7; clone_size: NA; cdr3_nt: TGCGCCAGCAGCACGCTGACAGGGGGCCTTACCAACTACGAGCAGTACTTC; cdr3_aa: CASSTLTGGLTNYEQYF
v_call: TRBV12-5; d_call: NA; j_call: TRBJ2-1; clone_size: many; cdr3_nt: TGTGCTAGTGGTCCTGATCGTGCGGCCCCAGCGATCTTC; cdr3_aa: CASGPDRAAPAIF
v_call: TRBV7-8; d_call: NA; j_call: TRBJ2-1; clone_size: many; cdr3_nt: TGTGCCAGCAGCCCCCCGGGAGATACCCTTTACAATGAGCAGTTCTTC; cdr3_aa: CASSPPGDTLYNEQFF
v_call: TRBV9; d_call: NA; j_call: TRBJ1-1; clone_size: NA; cdr3_nt: TGTGCCAGCATCGTAGTCCAGGGGTTTGACACTGAAGCTTTCTTT; cdr3_aa: CASIVVQGFDTEAFF
v_call: TRBV7-3; d_call: NA; j_call: TRBJ1-1; clone_size: NA; cdr3_nt: TGTGCCAGCAGCTTTGATGGGGCGTCGAACACTGAAGCTTTCTTT; cdr3_aa: CASSFDGASNTEAFF
v_call: TRBV7-2; d_call: TRBD2; j_call: TRBJ2-1; clone_size: many; cdr3_nt: TGTGCCAGCAGCTTAGTTTTGGGGCTAGCGGGAGTCAATGAGCAGTTCTTC; cdr3_aa: CASSLVLGLAGVNEQFF
v_call: TRBV11-2; d_call: TRBD2; j_call: TRBJ2-2; clone_size: NA; cdr3_nt: TGTGCCAGCAGCTGGGGGGGTACTAGCGGTACCGGGGAGCTGTTTTTT; cdr3_aa: CASSWGGTSGTGELFF
v_call: TRBV6-1; d_call: TRBD1; j_call: TRBJ1-5; clone_size: NA; cdr3_nt: TGTGCCAGCAGTGAGGGACGAGACAGGGGCAATCAGCCCCAGCATTTT; cdr3_aa: CASSEGRDRGNQPQHF
v_call: TRBV7-2; d_call: TRBD1; j_call: TRBJ1-1; clone_size: medium-sized; cdr3_nt: TGTGCCAGCAGCTTACTACAGGGGGCGAAGACTGAAGCTTTCTTT; cdr3_aa: CASSLLQGAKTEAFF
v_call: TRBV6-1; d_call: NA; j_call: TRBJ2-2; clone_size: medium-sized; cdr3_nt: TGTGCCAGCAGGGGGAGTCAAGGGAACACCGGGGAGCTGTTTTTT; cdr3_aa: CASRGSQGNTGELFF
v_call: TRBV7-2; d_call: TRBD1; j_call: TRBJ2-7; clone_size: medium-sized; cdr3_nt: TGTGCCAGCAGCTGGCGGCGGACAGGGACCTACGAGCAGTACTTC; cdr3_aa: CASSWRRTGTYEQYF
v_call: TRBV11-2; d_call: TRBD2; j_call: TRBJ2-7; clone_size: NA; cdr3_nt: TGTGCCAGCACCCCCCGCCGGGACTATGCCTACGAGCAGTACTTC; cdr3_aa: CASTPRRDYAYEQYF
v_call: TRBV2; d_call: TRBD2; j_call: TRBJ2-4; clone_size: many; cdr3_nt: TGTGCCAGCAGTCGGACTAGGCACAAAAACATTCAGTACTTC; cdr3_aa: CASSRTRHKNIQYF
v_call: TRBV18; d_call: NA; j_call: TRBJ1-6; clone_size: many; cdr3_nt: TGTGCCAGCTCCGGGCAGGCAGATAATTCACCCCTCCACTTT; cdr3_aa: CASSGQADNSPLHF
v_call: TRBV15; d_call: TRBD2; j_call: TRBJ2-7; clone_size: medium-sized; cdr3_nt: TGTGCCACCAGCAGAGAATCTAGCGGGAGCTACGAGCAGTACTTC; cdr3_aa: CATSRESSGSYEQYF
v_call: TRBV14; d_call: NA; j_call: TRBJ1-2; clone_size: NA; cdr3_nt: TGTGCCAGCAGCCAAGCTGTGTGCAGGGTTAACTATGGCTACACCTTC; cdr3_aa: CASSQAVCRVNYGYTF
v_call: TRBV5-6; d_call: TRBD1; j_call: TRBJ2-1; clone_size: NA; cdr3_nt: TGTGCCAGCAACTCTTATAAACAGGGGACCAATGAGCAGTTCTTC; cdr3_aa: CASNSYKQGTNEQFF
v_call: TRBV20-1; d_call: TRBD1; j_call: TRBJ2-7; clone_size: NA; cdr3_nt: TGCAGTGCTAGGGCAACAGGGGGCGGCGGCGAGCAGTACTTC; cdr3_aa: CSARATGGGGEQYF
v_call: TRBV6-1; d_call: TRBD2; j_call: TRBJ2-2; clone_size: NA; cdr3_nt: TGTGCCAGCAGTGAACGGGCCGGGAGGACCGGGGAGCTGTTTTTT; cdr3_aa: CASSERAGRTGELFF
v_call: TRBV7-2; d_call: TRBD2; j_call: TRBJ2-3; clone_size: many; cdr3_nt: TGTGCCAGCAGCTTTACTAGCGGGGGGGGGGATACGCAGTATTTT; cdr3_aa: CASSFTSGGGDTQYF
v_call: TRBV11-2; d_call: NA; j_call: TRBJ2-2; clone_size: NA; cdr3_nt: TGTGTCAGCAGCCCACCAGGCACGGGCGGGGAGCTGTTTTTT; cdr3_aa: CVSSPPGTGGELFF
v_call: TRBV7-6; d_call: TRBD1; j_call: TRBJ2-7; clone_size: once; cdr3_nt: TGTGCCAGTATTGGGCAGGGGGCCACGGGGCAGTACTTC; cdr3_aa: CASIGQGATGQYF
v_call: TRBV30; d_call: NA; j_call: TRBJ2-7; clone_size: medium-sized; cdr3_nt: TGTGCCTGGAGTGTACAGGGTCAGGCCAAGCAGTACTTC; cdr3_aa: CAWSVQGQAKQYF
v_call: TRBV5-1; d_call: NA; j_call: TRBJ2-3; clone_size: many; cdr3_nt: TGCGCCAGCAGCATTATGTTACGAGATACGCAGTATTTT; cdr3_aa: CASSIMLRDTQYF
v_call: TRBV6-1; d_call: TRBD1; j_call: TRBJ2-5; clone_size: NA; cdr3_nt: TGTGCCAGCAGTGAGGGACAGGGGGCGGAGACCCAGTACTTC; cdr3_aa: CASSEGQGAETQYF
v_call: TRBV29-1; d_call: TRBD1; j_call: TRBJ2-1; clone_size: NA; cdr3_nt: TGCAGCGTTGAAAGACAGGGGAACGGGGATGAGCAGTTCTTC; cdr3_aa: CSVERQGNGDEQFF
v_call: TRBV20-1; d_call: TRBD1; j_call: TRBJ2-2; clone_size: NA; cdr3_nt: TGCAGTGCTACCGCGGGACAGGTGTACGACACCGGGGAGCTGTTTTTT; cdr3_aa: CSATAGQVYDTGELFF
v_call: TRBV7-2; d_call: TRBD1; j_call: TRBJ2-1; clone_size: medium-sized; cdr3_nt: TGTGCCAGCAGCCGCCCACGGGAGACAGGGGACAATGAGCAGTTCTTC; cdr3_aa: CASSRPRETGDNEQFF
v_call: TRBV24-1; d_call: TRBD2; j_call: TRBJ2-1; clone_size: medium-sized; cdr3_nt: TGTGCCACCAGTGATCGGCGGGAGGGCCGAAATGAGCAGTTCTTC; cdr3_aa: CATSDRREGRNEQFF
v_call: TRBV19; d_call: NA; j_call: TRBJ2-6; clone_size: many; cdr3_nt: TGTGCCAGTAGGATCGGGACGGCTGGGGCCAACGTCCTGACTTTC; cdr3_aa: CASRIGTAGANVLTF
v_call: TRBV9; d_call: TRBD2; j_call: TRBJ2-1; clone_size: NA; cdr3_nt: TGTGCCAGCAGCGTAGGAGGGGGACGTACTAGCGGCAGCTCCTACAATGAGCAGTTCTTC; cdr3_aa: CASSVGGGRTSGSSYNEQFF
v_call: TRBV4-1; d_call: TRBD1; j_call: TRBJ1-5; clone_size: NA; cdr3_nt: TGCGCCAGCAGCCAAGAACCGGGACAGGGCTATCAGCCCCAGCATTTT; cdr3_aa: CASSQEPGQGYQPQHF
v_call: TRBV7-3; d_call: TRBD1; j_call: TRBJ2-1; clone_size: NA; cdr3_nt: TGTGCCAGCAGCTCGGGGGGACAGGGGTACAATGAGCAGTTCTTC; cdr3_aa: CASSSGGQGYNEQFF
v_call: TRBV3-1; d_call: NA; j_call: TRBJ2-7; clone_size: NA; cdr3_nt: TGTGCCAGCAGCCAAGATCGTATGACCGAGCAGTACTTC; cdr3_aa: CASSQDRMTEQYF
v_call: TRBV5-1; d_call: NA; j_call: TRBJ2-1; clone_size: NA; cdr3_nt: TGCGCCAGCGCGGCGCCCGCCGACAATGAGCAGTTCTTC; cdr3_aa: CASAAPADNEQFF
v_call: TRBV6-1; d_call: NA; j_call: TRBJ1-1; clone_size: NA; cdr3_nt: TGTGCCAGCAGGACAACCGGGACTCAGAACACTGAAGCTTTCTTT; cdr3_aa: CASRTTGTQNTEAFF
v_call: TRBV2; d_call: NA; j_call: TRBJ2-7; clone_size: NA; cdr3_nt: TGTGCCAGCAGTGAAGGGTGGTGGGGCAGGGTCGACGAGCAGTACTTC; cdr3_aa: CASSEGWWGRVDEQYF
v_call: TRBV12-3/TRBV12-4; d_call: NA; j_call: TRBJ1-2; clone_size: NA; cdr3_nt: TGTGCCAGCAGTTTCGGACGCTATGGCTACACCTTC; cdr3_aa: CASSFGRYGYTF
v_call: TRBV6-5; d_call: NA; j_call: TRBJ2-2; clone_size: many; cdr3_nt: TGTGCCAGCAGTTACTTTGCGGGAAACACCGGGGAGCTGTTTTTT; cdr3_aa: CASSYFAGNTGELFF
v_call: TRBV11-2; d_call: NA; j_call: TRBJ1-5; clone_size: NA; cdr3_nt: TGTGCCAGCAGCTTTAAGGGGGATTATAGCAATCAGCCCCAGCATTTT; cdr3_aa: CASSFKGDYSNQPQHF
v_call: TRBV30; d_call: NA; j_call: TRBJ1-2; clone_size: medium-sized; cdr3_nt: TGTGCCTGCCCGAGTTCAGATTCCTATGGCTACACCTTC; cdr3_aa: CACPSSDSYGYTF
v_call: TRBV20-1; d_call: NA; j_call: TRBJ2-3; clone_size: many; cdr3_nt: TGCAGTGCGCAACGGGTTTTCCCAGATACGCAGTATTTT; cdr3_aa: CSAQRVFPDTQYF
v_call: TRBV6-1; d_call: NA; j_call: TRBJ1-3; clone_size: medium-sized; cdr3_nt: TGTGCCAGCAGACCCGCGGTGATCGGAAACACCATATATTTT; cdr3_aa: CASRPAVIGNTIYF
v_call: TRBV4-3; d_call: NA; j_call: TRBJ1-1; clone_size: NA; cdr3_nt: TGCGCCAGCAGCCAGGAACAGGCTGTGAATACTGAAGCTTTCTTT; cdr3_aa: CASSQEQAVNTEAFF